This TCR beta chain is from a study of blood T cell repertoires in COVID-19. On the study more broadly: Italy, Spain and the United States were the sources of the convalescent and acute COVID-19 samples. The analysed material was cDNA or gDNA that came from T cells, B-cell-depleted T cells, or PBMCs.

Original processing methods: Amplification from reference gene primers served as the basis for estimated nucleated cell counts. Here immunoSEQ multiplex PCR was the method, and the copy in TCRdb shows in-frame clones only, minus some. D and trimming come from the DNA, and the V and J calls and clone size come from that table. The sample consists of about 300,000 clones, 70% to 90% of them appearing once. V trimming: 4 bases; J trimming: 2 bases; junction bases outside the gene matches: 8. CDR1 SQVTM and CDR2 ANQGSEA come from the germline V gene. CDR3 length: 15 amino acids. This receptor was taken from a woman aged 30 to 39 who had recovered from COVID-19. The sequencing sample was made of peripheral blood. This chain connects TRBV29-1 to TRBJ2-3; 8 bases line up with TRBD1. As DNA, the CDR3 is TGCAGCGTTGGCAGGACAGGGATGATCACAGATACGCAGTATTTT. Amino acid sequence: CSVGRTGMITDTQYF.